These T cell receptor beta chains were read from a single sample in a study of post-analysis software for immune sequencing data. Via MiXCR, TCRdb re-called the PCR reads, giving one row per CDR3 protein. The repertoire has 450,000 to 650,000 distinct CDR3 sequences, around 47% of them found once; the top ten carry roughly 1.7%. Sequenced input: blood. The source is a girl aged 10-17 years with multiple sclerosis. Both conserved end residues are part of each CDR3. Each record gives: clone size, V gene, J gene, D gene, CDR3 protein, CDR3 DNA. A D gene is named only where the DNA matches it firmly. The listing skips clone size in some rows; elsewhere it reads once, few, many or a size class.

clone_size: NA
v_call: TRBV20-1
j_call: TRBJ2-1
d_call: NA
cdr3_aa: CSADPGPLNNEQFF
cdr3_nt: TGCAGTGCTGATCCAGGGCCCCTTAACAATGAGCAGTTCTTC

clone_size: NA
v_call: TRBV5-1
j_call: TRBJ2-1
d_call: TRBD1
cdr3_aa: CASSLGQGLVNEQFF
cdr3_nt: TGCGCCAGCAGCTTGGGACAGGGTTTGGTCAATGAGCAGTTCTTC

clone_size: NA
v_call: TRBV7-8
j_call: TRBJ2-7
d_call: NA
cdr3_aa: CASSLMGEQYF
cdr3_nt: TGTGCCAGCAGCTTGATGGGCGAGCAGTACTTC

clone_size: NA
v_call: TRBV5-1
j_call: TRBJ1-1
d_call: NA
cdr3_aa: CASSLAERNTEAFF
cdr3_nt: TGCGCCAGCAGCTTGGCGGAGAGAAACACTGAAGCTTTCTTT

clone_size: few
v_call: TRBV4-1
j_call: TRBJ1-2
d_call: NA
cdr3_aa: CASSQAYGDGYTF
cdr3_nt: TGCGCCAGCAGCCAAGCGTACGGCGACGGCTACACCTTC

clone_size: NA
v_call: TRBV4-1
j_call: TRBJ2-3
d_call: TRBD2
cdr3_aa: CASSQGTRRADTQYF
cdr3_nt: TGCGCCAGCAGCCAAGGGACTAGGAGGGCAGATACGCAGTATTTT

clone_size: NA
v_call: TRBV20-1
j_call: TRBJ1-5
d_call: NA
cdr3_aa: CSARAGNSQHF
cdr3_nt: TGCAGTGCTAGAGCTGGCAATTCCCAGCATTTT

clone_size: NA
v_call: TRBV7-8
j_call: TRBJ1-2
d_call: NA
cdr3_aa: CASSLYQGAGYGYTF
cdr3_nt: TGTGCCAGCAGCTTATACCAGGGCGCCGGCTATGGCTACACCTTC

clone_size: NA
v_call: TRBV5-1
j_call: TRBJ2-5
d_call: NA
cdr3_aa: CASSGGKAGETQYF
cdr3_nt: TGCGCCAGCAGTGGCGGGAAGGCCGGTGAGACCCAGTACTTC

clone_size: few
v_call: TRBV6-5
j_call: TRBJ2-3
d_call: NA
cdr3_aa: CASSLREPGDTQYF
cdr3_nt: TGTGCCAGTTCCTTGAGGGAGCCGGGAGATACGCAGTATTTT

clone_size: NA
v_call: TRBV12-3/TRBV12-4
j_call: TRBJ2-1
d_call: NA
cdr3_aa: CASSHPRGLGNEQFF
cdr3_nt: TGTGCCAGCAGTCACCCCAGGGGTTTAGGCAATGAGCAGTTCTTC

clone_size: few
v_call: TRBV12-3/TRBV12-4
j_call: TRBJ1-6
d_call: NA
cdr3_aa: CASRPGGGHSPLHF
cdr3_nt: TGTGCCAGCAGACCTGGGGGGGGACATTCACCCCTCCACTTT

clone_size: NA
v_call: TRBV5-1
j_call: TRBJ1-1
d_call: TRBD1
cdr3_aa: CASSLPSGGANTEAFF
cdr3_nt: TGCGCCAGCAGCTTGCCCTCAGGGGGGGCAAACACTGAAGCTTTCTTT

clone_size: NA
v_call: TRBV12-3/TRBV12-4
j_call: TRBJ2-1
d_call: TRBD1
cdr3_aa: CASSPGQGVGEQFF
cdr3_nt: TGTGCCAGCAGCCCGGGACAGGGGGTGGGTGAGCAGTTCTTC

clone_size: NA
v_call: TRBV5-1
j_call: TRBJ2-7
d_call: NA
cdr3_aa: CASSLSGVGREQYF
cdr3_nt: TGCGCCAGCAGCTTAAGTGGAGTGGGACGCGAGCAGTACTTC

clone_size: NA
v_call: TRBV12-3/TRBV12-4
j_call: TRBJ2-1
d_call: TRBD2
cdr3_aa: CASSNSGRWNEQFF
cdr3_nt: TGTGCCAGCAGTAACAGCGGGAGGTGGAATGAGCAGTTCTTC

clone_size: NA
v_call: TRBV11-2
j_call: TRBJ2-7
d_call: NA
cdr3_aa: CASSLGAGKWYEQYF
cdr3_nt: TGTGCCAGCAGCTTAGGGGCAGGGAAGTGGTACGAGCAGTACTTC

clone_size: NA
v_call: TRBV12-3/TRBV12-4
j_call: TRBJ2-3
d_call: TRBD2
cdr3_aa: CASSTSGITDAQYF
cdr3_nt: TGTGCCAGCTCCACTAGCGGGATCACAGATGCGCAGTATTTT

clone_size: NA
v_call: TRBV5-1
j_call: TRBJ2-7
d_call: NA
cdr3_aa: CASSPGAPGGSYEQYF
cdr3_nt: TGCGCCAGCAGCCCCGGAGCCCCCGGTGGGTCCTACGAGCAGTACTTC

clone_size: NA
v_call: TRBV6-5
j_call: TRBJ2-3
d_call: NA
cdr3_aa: CASSRRRSTDTQYF
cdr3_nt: TGTGCCAGCAGTAGGCGGAGGAGTACAGATACGCAGTATTTT

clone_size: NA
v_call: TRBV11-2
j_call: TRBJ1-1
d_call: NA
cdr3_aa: CASSPGPGNTEAFF
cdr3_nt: TGTGCCAGCAGCCCGGGACCTGGGAACACTGAAGCTTTCTTT

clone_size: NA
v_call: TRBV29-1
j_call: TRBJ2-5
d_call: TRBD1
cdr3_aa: CSVAGLQGAWETQYF
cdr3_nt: TGCAGCGTTGCGGGCCTCCAGGGGGCCTGGGAGACCCAGTACTTC

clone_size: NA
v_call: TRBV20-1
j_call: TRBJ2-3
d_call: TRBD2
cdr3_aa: CSASPGTSGSTDTQYF
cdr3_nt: TGCAGTGCTAGTCCCGGGACTAGTGGGAGCACAGATACGCAGTATTTT

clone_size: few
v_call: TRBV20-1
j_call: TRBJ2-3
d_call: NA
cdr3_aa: CSAHSQISTDTQYF
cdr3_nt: TGCAGTGCTCACAGCCAAATCAGCACAGATACGCAGTATTTT

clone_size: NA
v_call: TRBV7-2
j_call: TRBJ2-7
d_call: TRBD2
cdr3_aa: CASSSGLAGASYEQYF
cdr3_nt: TGTGCCAGCAGCTCCGGACTAGCGGGAGCGTCCTACGAGCAGTACTTC

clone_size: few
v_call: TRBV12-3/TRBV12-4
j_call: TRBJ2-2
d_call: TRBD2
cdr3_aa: CASSSLAGGRVYTGELFF
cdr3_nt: TGTGCCAGCAGTTCCTTAGCGGGAGGGCGTGTGTACACCGGGGAGCTGTTTTTT

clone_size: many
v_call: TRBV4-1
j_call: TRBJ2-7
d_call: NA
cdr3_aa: CASSPTTQGSYEQYF
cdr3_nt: TGCGCCAGCAGCCCGACCACGCAGGGGTCCTACGAGCAGTACTTC

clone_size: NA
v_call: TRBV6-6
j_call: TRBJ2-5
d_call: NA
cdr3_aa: CASSYPETQYF
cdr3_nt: TGTGCCAGCAGTTATCCAGAGACCCAGTACTTC

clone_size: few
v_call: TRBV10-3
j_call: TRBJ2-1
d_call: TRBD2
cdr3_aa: CAISGARTSGSGEQFF
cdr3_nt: TGTGCCATCAGTGGCGCCAGGACTAGCGGGAGCGGGGAGCAGTTCTTC

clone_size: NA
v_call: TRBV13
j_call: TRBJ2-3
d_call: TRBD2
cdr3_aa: CASSPRLREGRTDTQYF
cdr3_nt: TGTGCCAGCAGCCCCCGACTGCGGGAGGGCCGCACAGATACGCAGTATTTT

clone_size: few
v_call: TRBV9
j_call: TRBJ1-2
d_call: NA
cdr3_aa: CASSVPQGNGYTF
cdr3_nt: TGTGCCAGCAGCGTACCCCAGGGGAACGGCTACACCTTC

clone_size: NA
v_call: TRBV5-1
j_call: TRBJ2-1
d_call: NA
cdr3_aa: CASSFQAPGFYNEQFF
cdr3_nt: TGCGCCAGCAGCTTCCAAGCACCCGGGTTCTACAATGAGCAGTTCTTC

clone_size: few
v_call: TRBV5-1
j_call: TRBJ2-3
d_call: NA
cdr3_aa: CASSKWGIDTDTQYF
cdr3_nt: TGCGCCAGCAGCAAGTGGGGGATAGACACAGATACGCAGTATTTT

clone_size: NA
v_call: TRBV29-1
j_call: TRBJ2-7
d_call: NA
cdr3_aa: CSVEDKGSSYEQYF
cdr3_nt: TGCAGCGTTGAAGATAAAGGGTCCAGTTACGAGCAGTACTTC

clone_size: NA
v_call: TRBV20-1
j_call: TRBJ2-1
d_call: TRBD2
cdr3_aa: CSARGTSGGSNEQFF
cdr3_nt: TGCAGTGCTAGAGGGACTAGCGGGGGCTCCAATGAGCAGTTCTTC

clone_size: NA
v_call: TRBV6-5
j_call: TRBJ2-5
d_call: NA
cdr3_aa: CASTRIGSASQETQYF
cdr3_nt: TGTGCCAGCACCCGAATAGGGTCAGCTAGTCAAGAGACCCAGTACTTC

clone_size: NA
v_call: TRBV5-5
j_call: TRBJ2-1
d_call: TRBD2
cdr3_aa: CASSAGRAGVYEQFF
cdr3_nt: TGTGCCAGCAGCGCCGGTAGAGCGGGAGTTTATGAGCAGTTCTTC

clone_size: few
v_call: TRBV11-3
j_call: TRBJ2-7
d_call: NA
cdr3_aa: CASSLTGNEQYF
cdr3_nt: TGTGCCAGCAGCTTAACCGGGAACGAGCAGTACTTC

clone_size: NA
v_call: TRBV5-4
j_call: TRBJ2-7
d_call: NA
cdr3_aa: CASSFQGLYNEQYF
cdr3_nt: TGTGCCAGCAGCTTTCAGGGATTGTACAATGAGCAGTACTTC

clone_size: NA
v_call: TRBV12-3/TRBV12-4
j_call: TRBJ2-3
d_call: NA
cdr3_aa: CASTPPQGISTDAEYF
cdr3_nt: TGTGCCAGCACCCCTCCCCAGGGGATAAGCACAGATGCGGAATATTTT

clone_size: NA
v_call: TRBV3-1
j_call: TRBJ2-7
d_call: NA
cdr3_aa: CASSQDRGGTEQYF
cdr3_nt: TGTGCCAGCAGCCAAGATCGGGGCGGGACCGAGCAGTACTTC

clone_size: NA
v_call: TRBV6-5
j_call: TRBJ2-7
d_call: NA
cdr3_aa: CASSYVQGSYEQYF
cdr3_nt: TGTGCCAGCAGTTACGTGCAGGGCTCCTACGAGCAGTACTTC

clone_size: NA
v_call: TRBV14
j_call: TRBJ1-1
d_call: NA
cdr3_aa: CASSQDISGLSEAFF
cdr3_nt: TGTGCCAGCAGCCAAGATATTTCCGGGTTATCTGAAGCTTTCTTT

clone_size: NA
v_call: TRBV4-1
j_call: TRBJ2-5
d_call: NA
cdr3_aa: CASSHRQGETQYF
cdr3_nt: TGCGCCAGCAGCCACAGACAAGGAGAGACCCAGTACTTC